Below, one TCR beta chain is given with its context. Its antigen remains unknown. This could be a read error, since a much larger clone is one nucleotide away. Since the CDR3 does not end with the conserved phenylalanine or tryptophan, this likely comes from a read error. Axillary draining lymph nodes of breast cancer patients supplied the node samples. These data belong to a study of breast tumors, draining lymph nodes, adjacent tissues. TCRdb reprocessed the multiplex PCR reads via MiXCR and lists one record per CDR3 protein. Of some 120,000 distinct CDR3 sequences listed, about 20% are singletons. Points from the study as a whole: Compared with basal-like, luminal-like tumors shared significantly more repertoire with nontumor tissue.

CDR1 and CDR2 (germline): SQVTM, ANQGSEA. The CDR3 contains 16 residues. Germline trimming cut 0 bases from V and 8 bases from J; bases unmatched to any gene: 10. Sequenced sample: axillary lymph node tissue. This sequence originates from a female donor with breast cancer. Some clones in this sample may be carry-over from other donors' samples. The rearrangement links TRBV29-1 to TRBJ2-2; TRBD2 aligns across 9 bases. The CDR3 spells CSVEDRASGISGELFI. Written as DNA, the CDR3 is TGCAGCGTTGAAGATAGGGCTAGCGGGATCTCGGGGGAGCTGTTTATT.